This entry concerns a single T cell receptor (beta chain). What it binds is not known. Only in-frame clones appear in the TCRdb table, and some are missing; sequencing was by immunoSEQ multiplex PCR. Among tens of thousands of clones listed, approximately 83% were seen once. This record comes from a study of STAT3 mutations in large granular lymphocyte leukemia. General observations from the study: A small but highly pathogenic clone may have been missed. Every T-cell large granular lymphocyte leukemia patient had at least one immunodominant TCR beta clonotype. After therapy, about 30% of the 18 patients switched clonotypes, all new clones STAT3 wild type. Variable sampling intervals and differing treatment regimens complicated linking therapy response to TCR clonal burden changes.

The clonotype comes from a man aged 60 to 75 with T-cell large granular lymphocyte leukemia. Some clones in this sample may be carry-over from other donors' samples. The specimen was peripheral blood mononuclear cells.

The CDR3, as DNA: TGCGCCAGCAGCTATAACTCACAACGGAACACTGAAGCTTTCTTT. Translated: CASSYNSQRNTEAFF. The J gene is TRBJ1-1, the V gene TRBV5-1; D gene ambiguous. V dropped 3 bases and J dropped 1 base, with 13 bases sitting between them. Germline-derived CDR1 and CDR2 are SGHRS and YFSETQ. The CDR3 consists of 15 residues. Full variable domain (missing parts from reference TRBV5-1 and TRBJ1-1): KAGVTQTPRYLIKTRGQQVTLSCSPISGHRSVSWYQQTPGQGLQFLFEYFSETQRNKGNFPGRFSGRQFSNSRSEMNVSTLELGDSALYLCASSYNSQRNTEAFFGQGTRLTVV.